Listed here are 15 T cell receptor beta chains from one sample, sequenced in a study of blood T cell repertoires in COVID-19 (dated by TCRdb to between 2020 and 2021). Receptors were amplified or captured by the immunoSEQ multiplex PCR assay. TCRdb's version of the immuneACCESS table is confined to in-frame rearrangements and falls short of the full clone set. An unresolved V gene accounts for under half of the shortfall where checked; the remainder is of unknown origin. This sample holds a few hundred thousand clones; around 87% were observed only once. The top ten constitute 1% of the sample. Sequencing was performed on peripheral blood. The receptor source for this set is a man between 50 and 59 years old with active or convalescent COVID-19.

J is TRBJ1-1 and V is TRBV18, with a weak D call TRBD1 (5 bases). Germline V gene sequence: CDR1 KGHSH, CDR2 LQKENI. CDR3 size: 13 residues. V was shortened by 6 bases and J by 7 bases, with 15 bases between the two germline ends. The CDR3 bases are TGTGCCAGCTCCCCGCAGGGCGCATTTGAAGCTTTCTTT. Amino acid sequence: CASSPQGAFEAFF.

This sequence joins TRBV18 and TRBJ1-1; D uncertain. The CDR3 is 14 residues long. Germline V gives CDR1 KGHSH, CDR2 LQKENI. Trimming removed 3 bases from V and 0 bases from J, with 8 bases in between. CDR3 sequence reads: CASSPLNVNTEAFF. The DNA of the CDR3 is TGTGCCAGCTCACCCCTTAATGTGAACACTGAAGCTTTCTTT. The whole variable domain, remainder taken from reference TRBV18 and TRBJ1-1, is NAGVMQNPRHLVRRRGQEARLRCSPMKGHSHVYWYRQLPEEGLKFMVYLQKENIIDESGMPKERFSAEFPKEGPSILRIQQVVRGDSAAYFCASSPLNVNTEAFFGQGTRLTVV.

The rearrangement joins TRBV15 to TRBJ1-5; D unresolved. The CDR3 sequence is 16 residues long. The germline V gene has CDR1 LNHNV and CDR2 YYDKDF (reference sequence). V gave up 0 bases and J gave up 0 bases, with 9 bases separating them. Here the CDR3 DNA reads TGTGCCACCAGCAGAGATCTAGTCGATAGCAATCAGCCCCAGCATTTT. This codes for CATSRDLVDSNQPQHF. Supplemented by reference TRBV15 and TRBJ1-5, the full variable domain reads DAMVIQNPRYQVTQFGKPVTLSCSQTLNHNVMYWYQQKSSQAPKLLFHYYDKDFNNEADTPDNFQSRRPNTSFCFLDIRSPGLGDTAMYLCATSRDLVDSNQPQHFGDGTRLSIL.

This chain links TRBV12-1 with TRBJ2-7; the table's D call, TRBD2, was not checked against the DNA. TRBV12-1 is labeled a pseudogene. The CDR3 covers 15 residues. DNA for the CDR3: TGTGCCAGCAGCTCGGGACTTCGGCCGCTCGACGAGCAGTACTTC. Translation gives CASSSGLRPLDEQYF.

This chain uses TRBV5-6 with TRBJ1-4; D is unclear. The CDR3 consists of 15 residues. Germline V lookup: CDR1 SGHDT, CDR2 YYEEEE. The V end was cut by 4 bases, the J end by 3 bases, with 13 bases between. The CDR3 DNA sequence: TGTGCCAGCAGCCAGAACCCAAACCCTAATGAAAAACTGTTTTTT. Translating gives CASSQNPNPNEKLFF.

The V and J genes are TRBV21-1 and TRBJ2-5; the table names TRBD1, a call not compared with the DNA. TRBV21-1 counts as a pseudogene. The CDR3 is made up of 15 amino acids. For the CDR3, the DNA is TGTGCCAGCAGCAATGGAAGGGGTGGCGATGAGACCCAGTACTTC. It is translated as CASSNGRGGDETQYF.

The rearrangement links TRBV7-9 to TRBJ1-6, with 8 bases lining up with TRBD1. V was clipped by 2 bases and J by 10 bases; unmatched bases: 4. The CDR3 loop spans 14 amino acids. The germline V gene has CDR1 SEHNR and CDR2 FQNEAQ (reference sequence). The CDR3 sequence: CASSLMTGESPLHF. The CDR3 DNA is TGTGCCAGCAGCTTAATGACAGGGGAGTCACCCCTCCACTTT.

The chain uses TRBV2 and TRBJ1-1; the D gene is possibly TRBD1 (5 bases). V was pared by 8 bases and J by 6 bases, with 13 bases between. Per the germline V gene, CDR1 is SNHLY and CDR2 is FYNNEI. The CDR3 totals 12 residues. DNA of the CDR3: TGTGCCAGCGGGGGGGACGGTCCTGAAGCTTTCTTT. Residues: CASGGDGPEAFF.

This rearrangement joins TRBV28 to TRBJ1-4; possible D gene TRBD1, 6 bases. V dropped 6 bases and J dropped 8 bases, with 19 bases sitting between them. This CDR3 is 15 amino acids long. Germline CDR1 and CDR2: MDHEN and SYDVKM. In DNA form, the CDR3 reads TGTGCCAGCAGCCCGGGAGGGGGAGGAGGCGAAAAACTGTTTTTT. Amino acid sequence: CASSPGGGGGEKLFF.

V usage is TRBV4-1 and J usage is TRBJ1-6; 7 bases agree with TRBD1. V was pared by 0 bases and J by 6 bases, with 5 bases of the junction left unmatched. This CDR3 is built from 16 residues. From germline, CDR1 is MGHRA and CDR2 YSYEKL. In DNA, the CDR3 is TGCGCCAGCAGCCAAGATCCCCCAGGGGGTAATTCACCCCTCCACTTT. Its protein is CASSQDPPGGNSPLHF.

This clone occurred once. The same CDR3 can be traced to other DNA sequences in this sample. The gene calls are TRBV9 and TRBJ1-5; maybe TRBD1 (6 bases). The length of the CDR3 is 14 residues. V was clipped by 2 bases and J by 0 bases, with 6 bases between them. Germline CDR1 SGDLS, CDR2 YYNGEE. In nucleotides, the CDR3 is TGTGCCAGCAGCGTGGGGGCTAGCAATCAGCCCCAGCATTTT. It encodes CASSVGASNQPQHF.

This sequence joins TRBV6-6 and TRBJ1-5; D remains ambiguous. Germline loops: CDR1 MNHNY, CDR2 SVGAGI (reference sequence). V lost 2 bases and J lost 5, with 7 bases in between. The CDR3 covers 13 residues. The CDR3 protein is CASSYNRDQPQHF. As DNA, the CDR3 is TGTGCCAGCAGTTACAATCGGGATCAGCCCCAGCATTTT.

The chain employs TRBV19 and TRBJ1-4, with a possible D match to TRBD1 (6 bases). V lost 5 bases to trimming and J lost 8 bases, with 15 bases between them. This CDR3 contains 14 residues. Germline V gene sequence: CDR1 LNHDA, CDR2 SQIVND (reference sequence). The chain's CDR3 is CASSVGTLNEKLFF. As DNA, the CDR3 is TGTGCCAGTAGTGTCGGGACACTTAACGAAAAACTGTTTTTT.

The gene calls are TRBV5-1 and TRBJ2-7, with D possibly TRBD1 on 5 matching bases. The CDR3 contains 16 residues. V lost 4 bases, J lost 2 bases, and 19 bases lay in between. Germline values: CDR1 SGHRS, CDR2 YFSETQ. The CDR3 DNA is TGCGCCAGCAGCCGAGTCGGTTCGTCAGGGACCTACGAGCAGTACTTC. Translation: CASSRVGSSGTYEQYF.

V and J are TRBV11-2 and TRBJ2-7, with TRBD2 matching over 11 bases. Trimming cost V 1 base and J 2 bases; bases outside gene matches: 4. This CDR3 is built from 16 residues. Germline V gene lookup returns CDR1 SGHAT and CDR2 FQNNGV. The CDR3 spells CASSLGILAGAYEQYF. CDR3 sequence (DNA): TGTGCCAGCAGCTTAGGGATACTAGCGGGAGCCTACGAGCAGTACTTC.